These 27 T cell receptor beta chains originate from one sample sequenced in a study of naive and memory T cell subsets. Two oligonucleotides, mixed equimolar, formed the beta constant-region primer covering TRBC1 and TRBC2. TCRdb ran MiXCR on the UMI-ligation and nested PCR reads and lists one entry per CDR3 protein. The sample has around 23,000 distinct CDR3 sequences, approximately 11% seen once. The specimen was central memory CD8+ T cells from blood. The receptors stem from a human donor in good health.

The chain recombines TRBV30 with TRBJ2-2, with 10 nucleotides matching TRBD1. Per the germline V gene, CDR1 is GTSNPN and CDR2 is SVGIG (reference sequence). The CDR3 contains 16 residues. J was trimmed by 7 bases and V by 2 bases; bases with no gene match: 10. The CDR3 region is CAWSHSTGGLGGELFF. The DNA for the CDR3 is TGTGCCTGGAGTCACTCGACAGGGGGCCTCGGCGGGGAGCTGTTTTTT.

This clonotype was recorded many times. The rearrangement links TRBV6-6 to TRBJ1-3; 8 bases line up with TRBD1. V was clipped by 2 bases and J by 9 bases; unmatched bases: 15. Germline CDR1 and CDR2: MNHNY and SVGAGI (reference sequence). This CDR3 is 17 amino acids long. CDR3 sequence (DNA): TGTGCCAGCAGTTACCGGGCCGCCGGGACAGGTCAACCCACCATATATTTT. Translation gives CASSYRAAGTGQPTIYF.

V usage is TRBV18 and J usage is TRBJ2-3, with a tentative D call TRBD2 (6 bases). V gave up 5 bases and J gave up 2 bases, with 17 bases separating them. The CDR3 is 16 amino acids. Germline CDR1 and CDR2: KGHSH and LQKENI. CDR3 sequence: CASSALLRENTDTQYF. The CDR3 bases are TGTGCCAGCTCAGCCCTCTTGCGGGAAAACACAGATACGCAGTATTTT.

This chain links TRBV4-3 with TRBJ2-7, with TRBD2 identical over 7 bases. V lost 4 bases to trimming and J lost 5 bases; unmatched junction nucleotides: 11. The germline V gene has CDR1 LGHNA and CDR2 YSLEER. The CDR3 runs to 15 residues. CDR3 amino acids: CASSPGGGSDNEQYF. The CDR3 region has the DNA TGCGCCAGCAGCCCCGGCGGCGGGAGCGACAACGAGCAGTACTTC.

This clonotype has ten or more counts. The gene calls are TRBV6-5 and TRBJ1-6, with D possibly matching TRBD1 (5 bases). CDR3 length: 14 amino acids. CDR1 and CDR2 from the germline V gene are MNHEY and SVGAGI. The CDR3 region has the DNA TGTGCTACAATCGGGGACGACGGTAATTCACCCCTCCACTTT. As protein: CATIGDDGNSPLHF.

This clonotype was detected ten times or more. CDR3 region: CAIRQGGSPLHF. DNA of the CDR3: TGTGCCATCAGACAAGGGGGGTCACCCCTCCACTTT. The chain links TRBV10-3 to TRBJ1-6; perhaps TRBD1 as D (6 bases). Trimming shortened V by 6 bases and J by 10 bases, and 10 bases separated the two germline ends. The CDR3 length is 12 residues. CDR1 and CDR2 (germline): ENHRY, SYGVKD.

This clonotype was seen more than once but under ten times. The CDR3 DNA reads as TGCGCCAGCAGCCAAGATACAGGGTTCACTGAAGCTTTCTTT. It codes for CASSQDTGFTEAFF. The chain combines TRBV4-1 with TRBJ1-1; possible D gene TRBD1, 6 bases. In germline, CDR1 is MGHRA, CDR2 YSYEKL. V lost 0 bases and J 4 bases, leaving 9 bases between the germline ends. CDR3 length: 14 amino acids.

This clonotype came up a few times. The gene calls are TRBV7-8 and TRBJ2-1, with D possibly matching TRBD2 (6 bases). This CDR3 has 16 residues. Trimming pared 1 base from V and 5 bases from J, leaving 15 bases between. Germline V gene lookup returns CDR1 SGHVS and CDR2 FQNEAQ. Here the CDR3 DNA reads TGTGCCAGCAGCTTAGACCCACTTGGGGGGAACAATGAGCAGTTCTTC. The encoded protein is CASSLDPLGGNNEQFF.

The CDR3 region is CASSQEGYINTGELFF. The CDR3 DNA reads as TGTGCCAGCAGCCAAGAGGGCTATATAAACACCGGGGAGCTGTTTTTT. The chain uses TRBV4-2 and TRBJ2-2, with unresolved D. Trimming pared 0 bases from V and 2 bases from J, leaving 10 bases between. Germline V CDR1 and CDR2: LGHNA, YNFKEQ. The CDR3 contains 16 residues.

This clonotype was counted only a few times. The chain carries TRBV27 and TRBJ2-2, with 7 bases that match TRBD1. Germline V gene data show CDR1 as MNHEY and CDR2 as SMNVEV (reference sequence). Trimming at V came to 10 bases and at J to 4 bases, leaving 9 bases not matched to a gene. The CDR3 totals 14 residues. The CDR3 here is CATAGTAFTGELFF. CDR3 coding DNA: TGTGCCACAGCCGGGACAGCCTTCACCGGGGAGCTGTTTTTT.

J is TRBJ2-1 and V is TRBV19; D gene uncertain. This CDR3 is 10 amino acids long. Germline lookup yields CDR1 LNHDA and CDR2 SQIVND (reference sequence). V dropped 7 bases and J dropped 5 bases, with 3 bases sitting between them. Here the CDR3 reads CASKHNEQFF. Here the CDR3 DNA reads TGTGCCAGTAAACACAATGAGCAGTTCTTC.

This clonotype qualifies as medium-sized (0.01 to 0.1%). V usage is TRBV28 and J usage is TRBJ2-3, with 13 bases fitting TRBD2. The V segment lost 7 bases and the J segment 8 bases; nucleotides outside the gene matches: 24. The CDR3 contains 20 residues. Looked up from germline, CDR1 is MDHEN and CDR2 is SYDVKM. CDR3 sequence: CASTTARLTSGRAQGVTQYF. Written as DNA, the CDR3 is TGTGCCAGCACCACCGCACGGCTCACTAGCGGGAGGGCCCAGGGAGTTACGCAGTATTTT.

The chain recombines TRBV6-5 with TRBJ1-2; 12 nucleotides agree with TRBD1. This CDR3 is 16 amino acids long. V gave up 6 bases and J gave up 5 bases; unmatched junction bases: 10. CDR1 MNHEY and CDR2 SVGAGI come from the germline V gene. The CDR3 DNA reads as TGTGCCAGCAGCCCCGGGACAGGGGGCGCGTGGTATGGCTACACCTTC. Protein sequence: CASSPGTGGAWYGYTF.

V is TRBV6-1 and J is TRBJ2-7; 7 bases are shared with TRBD2. The CDR3 runs 15 residues. CDR1 is MNHNS and CDR2 is SASEGT in the germline V gene. V lost 1 base to trimming and J lost 2 bases; unmatched junction nucleotides: 5. The CDR3 DNA is TGTGCCAGCAGTGAAGGAGGGAGGGGCCCCTACGAGCAGTACTTC. Amino acids: CASSEGGRGPYEQYF.

This chain joins TRBV7-9 and TRBJ2-3; TRBD2 matches 8 bases. Trimming removed 4 bases from V and 4 bases from J; junction bases left unmatched: 10. Germline lookup yields CDR1 SEHNR and CDR2 FQNEAQ (reference sequence). The CDR3 runs to 16 residues. DNA for the CDR3: TGTGCCAGCAGCTCAAACAAGCGGGAGAACCCAGATACGCAGTATTTT. This sequence encodes CASSSNKRENPDTQYF.

This clonotype was seen ten or more times. This rearrangement joins TRBV2 to TRBJ2-3; D might be TRBD2 (6 bases). CDR1 is SNHLY and CDR2 is FYNNEI in the germline V gene. The V gene lost 6 bases and the J gene lost 1 base, with 14 bases spanning the gap. This CDR3 has 15 residues. This chain's CDR3 is CASRYVGLGTDTQYF. In nucleotides, the CDR3 is TGTGCCAGCAGATATGTGGGACTGGGCACAGATACGCAGTATTTT.

This clonotype was detected ten times or more. This sequence joins TRBV7-9 and TRBJ2-1; TRBD2 matches 7 bases. J lost 0 bases, V lost 5 bases, and 13 bases had no gene match. The CDR3 totals 18 residues. Germline V gene sequence: CDR1 SEHNR, CDR2 FQNEAQ (reference sequence). As DNA, the CDR3 is TGTGCCAGCAGCATTATAGGGCGCGGGAGTGGCTCCTACAATGAGCAGTTCTTC. This gives the protein CASSIIGRGSGSYNEQFF.

The CDR3 sequence: CASLTGTGELFF. The CDR3 nucleotides read TGTGCCAGTCTCACGGGCACCGGGGAGCTGTTTTTT. The gene calls are TRBV27 and TRBJ2-2; D call uncertain. Deletions cut 9 bases from V and 4 bases from J, with 9 bases between. The CDR3 has 12 amino acids. Germline CDR1 MNHEY, CDR2 SMNVEV (reference sequence).

The chain carries TRBV28 and TRBJ2-7, with 7 bases matching TRBD1. The CDR3 runs to 14 residues. The junction had 4 bases not matched to a gene; V was cut back by 3 bases and J by 2 bases. CDR1 MDHEN and CDR2 SYDVKM come from the germline V gene. Here the CDR3 DNA reads TGTGCCAGCAGTTTGACAGGGTCAACCTACGAGCAGTACTTC. Translated, it gives CASSLTGSTYEQYF.

This clonotype was detected many times. This chain connects TRBV7-9 to TRBJ2-3; a weak D match, TRBD2 (6 bases). CDR1 is SEHNR, CDR2 FQNEAQ, per germline (reference sequence). V gave up 5 bases and J gave up 2 bases, with 14 bases separating them. This CDR3 region has 15 residues. The CDR3 protein is CASSGTGTYTDTQYF. The CDR3 nucleotides read TGTGCCAGCAGCGGGACTGGGACTTACACAGATACGCAGTATTTT.

J is TRBJ2-3 and V is TRBV19; maybe TRBD2 (6 bases). The length of the CDR3 is 16 residues. The V gene's germline CDR1 is LNHDA and CDR2 SQIVND (reference sequence). V lost 5 bases and J lost 6, with 21 bases in between. CDR3 bases: TGTGCCAGTAGTGGGAGTTACGGGAGAAGGAGGGATACGCAGTATTTT. Residues: CASSGSYGRRRDTQYF.

The chain is built from TRBV7-9 and TRBJ1-1; TRBD1 is a possible D gene (5 bases). The V end was cut by 5 bases, the J end by 4 bases, with 17 bases between. Germline V gene sequence: CDR1 SEHNR, CDR2 FQNEAQ (reference sequence). This CDR3 has 15 residues. In DNA form, the CDR3 reads TGTGCCAGCAGCCCCTCAAGATTGGGGGGCACTGAAGCTTTCTTT. Translation gives CASSPSRLGGTEAFF.

V and J are TRBV12-3 or TRBV12-4 and TRBJ2-3; no definite D call. The CDR3 consists of 13 residues. Trimming removed 3 bases at V and 3 bases at J, with 7 bases between. CDR3 region: CASSLGMTDTQYF. The DNA for the CDR3 is TGTGCCAGCAGTTTGGGCATGACAGATACGCAGTATTTT.

The rearrangement joins TRBV4-2 to TRBJ2-7; the match to TRBD2 covers 10 bases. This CDR3 has 15 amino acids. The germline V gene encodes CDR1 LGHNA and CDR2 YNFKEQ. Losses at the gene ends were 3 bases for V and 3 bases for J; bases not matched to a gene: 5. For the CDR3, the DNA is TGTGCCAGCAGCCACCGGCTAGCGGGGGTCTACGAGCAGTACTTC. Its protein product is CASSHRLAGVYEQYF.

This clonotype is categorized as medium-sized. The chain uses TRBV20-1 and TRBJ2-1, with D perhaps matching TRBD2 (6 bases). CDR1 is DFQATT, CDR2 SNEGSKA, per germline (reference sequence). CDR3 size: 13 residues. Trimming shortened V by 5 bases and J by 7 bases, and 15 bases separated the two germline ends. The DNA for the CDR3 is TGCAGTGCTTACACCGGGACTGGGAATGAGCAGTTCTTC. Protein product: CSAYTGTGNEQFF.

This sequence joins TRBV14 and TRBJ1-4, with 7 bases aligning to TRBD1. V gave up 4 bases and J gave up 5 bases; unmatched junction bases: 7. The CDR3 covers 15 residues. CDR1 and CDR2 from the germline V gene are SGHDN and FVKESK. For the CDR3, the DNA is TGTGCCAGCAGCCCCAGGGGGACACCGAATGAAAAACTGTTTTTT. This sequence encodes CASSPRGTPNEKLFF.

This clonotype is labeled large. This chain joins TRBV25-1 and TRBJ2-1; D is possibly TRBD2 (5 bases). Per germline, CDR1 MGHDK and CDR2 SYGVNS. There are 14 residues in the CDR3. The V end lost 0 bases, the J end lost 7 bases, and 10 bases lay between the germline ends. CDR3 loop: CASSEYSGGNEQFF. The DNA for the CDR3 is TGTGCCAGCAGTGAATACTCGGGCGGGAATGAGCAGTTCTTC.